This T cell receptor (beta chain) was recorded in a study of CD8+CD57+ T cells in acquired aplastic anemia. Study at large: An average of around 3.5 ug of DNA was obtained from sorted CD4+ and CD8+ cells.

An expansion of CD8+CD57+ cells by flow cytometry had been shown in patients chosen for sequencing. The CDR3 contains 22 residues. CDR1 and CDR2 from the germline V gene are SGHTA and FQGTGA. With respect to this clonotype: The antigen remains undetermined. An end of the junction differs from the germline gene, which may be a read error.

Whole-study results and caveats: No significant patient-versus-control difference appeared in CD8+ Simpson's diversity. Overlap between patients and controls comprised roughly 28 CD8+ CDR3 sequences.

Both TCR beta VDJ combination and CDR3 sequence profiling were carried out. Genomic DNA was the template for this profiling. TCRdb independently ran MiXCR on the reads; one entry per CDR3 protein. The sample lists fewer than 200,000 distinct CDR3 sequences; 71% were seen once. The source material was sorted CD4+, CD8+, or CD8+CD57+ T cells (not recorded which) from PBMCs. The V and J genes are TRBV7-3 and TRBJ1-6, with 7 nucleotides matching TRBD1. The sequence was collected from a human donor with aplastic anemia. CDR3 DNA: TGTGCCAGCAGCTTATCAAAGCCAACAGGGGTTGGGGCCTACTCCTATAATTCATCCCTCCACTTT. This sequence encodes CASSLSKPTGVGAYSYNSSLHF.